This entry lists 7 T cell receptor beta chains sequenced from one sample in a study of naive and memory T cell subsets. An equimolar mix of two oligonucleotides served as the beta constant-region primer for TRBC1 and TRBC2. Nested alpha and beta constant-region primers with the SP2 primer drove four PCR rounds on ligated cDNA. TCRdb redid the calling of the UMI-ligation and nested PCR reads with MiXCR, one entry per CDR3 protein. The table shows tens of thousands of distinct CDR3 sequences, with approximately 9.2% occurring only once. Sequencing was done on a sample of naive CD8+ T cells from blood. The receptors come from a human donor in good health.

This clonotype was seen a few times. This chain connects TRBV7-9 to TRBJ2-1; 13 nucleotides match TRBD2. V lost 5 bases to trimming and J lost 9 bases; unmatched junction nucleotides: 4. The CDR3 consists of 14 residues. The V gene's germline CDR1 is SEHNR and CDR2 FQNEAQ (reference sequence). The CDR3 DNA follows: TGTGCCAGCAGCGACGGACTAGCGGGAGTTGAGCAGTTCTTC. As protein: CASSDGLAGVEQFF.

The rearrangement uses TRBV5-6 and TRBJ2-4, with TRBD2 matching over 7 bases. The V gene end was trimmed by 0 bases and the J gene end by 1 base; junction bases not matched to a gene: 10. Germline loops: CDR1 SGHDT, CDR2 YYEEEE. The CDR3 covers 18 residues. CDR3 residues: CASSLVFAGDGAKNIQYF. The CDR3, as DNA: TGTGCCAGCAGCTTGGTATTTGCGGGGGACGGGGCCAAAAACATTCAGTACTTC.

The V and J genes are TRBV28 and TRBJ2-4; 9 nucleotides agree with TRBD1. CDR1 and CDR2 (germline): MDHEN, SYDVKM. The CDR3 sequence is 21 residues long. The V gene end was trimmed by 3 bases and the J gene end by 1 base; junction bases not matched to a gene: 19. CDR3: CASSFWEGQGYTLSAKNIQYF. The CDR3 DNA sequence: TGTGCCAGCAGTTTTTGGGAGGGACAGGGCTATACTCTGTCGGCCAAAAACATTCAGTACTTC.

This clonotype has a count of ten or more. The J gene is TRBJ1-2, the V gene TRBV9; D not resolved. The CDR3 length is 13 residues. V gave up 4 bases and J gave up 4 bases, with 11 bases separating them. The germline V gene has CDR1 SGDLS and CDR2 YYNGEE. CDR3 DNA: TGTGCCAGCAGCCCCCCGGACCGCTATGGCTACACCTTC. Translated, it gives CASSPPDRYGYTF.

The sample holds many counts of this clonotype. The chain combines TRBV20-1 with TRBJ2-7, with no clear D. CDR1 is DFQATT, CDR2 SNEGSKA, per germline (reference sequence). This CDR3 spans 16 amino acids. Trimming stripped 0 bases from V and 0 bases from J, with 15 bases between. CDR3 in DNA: TGCAGTGCTAGAGATCATGAGGCAGGTTACTCCTACGAGCAGTACTTC. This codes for CSARDHEAGYSYEQYF.

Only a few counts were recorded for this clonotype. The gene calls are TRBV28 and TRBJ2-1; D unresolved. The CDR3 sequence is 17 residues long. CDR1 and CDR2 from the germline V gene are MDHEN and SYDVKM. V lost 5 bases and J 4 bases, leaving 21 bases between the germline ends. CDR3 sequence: CASSPVIPGRIYNEQFF. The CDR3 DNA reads TGTGCCAGCAGTCCCGTAATACCAGGACGGATTTACAATGAGCAGTTCTTC.

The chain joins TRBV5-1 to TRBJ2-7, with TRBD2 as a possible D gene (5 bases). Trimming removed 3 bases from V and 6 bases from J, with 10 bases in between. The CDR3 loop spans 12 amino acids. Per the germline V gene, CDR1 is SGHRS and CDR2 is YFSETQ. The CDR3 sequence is CASSWSGGEQYF. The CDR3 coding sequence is TGCGCCAGCAGCTGGTCCGGAGGCGAGCAGTACTTC.